This T cell receptor (beta chain) was captured by sequencing in a study of identical twins. TCRdb fed the 5' RACE reads into MiXCR, producing one record per CDR3 protein. The sample has 540,000 or so distinct CDR3 sequences; approximately 20% are singletons. The V end was cut by 2 bases, the J end by 4 bases, with 12 bases between. The CDR3 has 15 amino acids. Germline CDR1 is MDHEN and CDR2 is SYDVKM. General observations from the study: Those out-of-frame alpha sequences shared by twins showed an excess of low generation probability.

As regards this clonotype: As yet, its antigen is unknown.

The same data also contributed to another study, on yellow fever vaccine responses in identical twins.

The chain carries TRBV28 and TRBJ2-4; maybe TRBD1 (6 bases). The clonotype was recovered from a woman aged 18-35 years in good health. The sequenced material came from CD4+ T cells sorted from blood. CDR3 region: CASSLQGPTKNIQYF. CDR3 nucleotides: TGTGCCAGCAGTTTACAGGGGCCAACGAAAAACATTCAGTACTTC. The whole variable domain, remainder taken from reference TRBV28 and TRBJ2-4, is DVKVTQSSRYLVKRTGEKVFLECVQDMDHENMFWYRQDPGLGLRLIYFSYDVKMKEKGDIPEGYSVSREKKERFSLILESASTNQTSMYLCASSLQGPTKNIQYFGAGTRLSVL.